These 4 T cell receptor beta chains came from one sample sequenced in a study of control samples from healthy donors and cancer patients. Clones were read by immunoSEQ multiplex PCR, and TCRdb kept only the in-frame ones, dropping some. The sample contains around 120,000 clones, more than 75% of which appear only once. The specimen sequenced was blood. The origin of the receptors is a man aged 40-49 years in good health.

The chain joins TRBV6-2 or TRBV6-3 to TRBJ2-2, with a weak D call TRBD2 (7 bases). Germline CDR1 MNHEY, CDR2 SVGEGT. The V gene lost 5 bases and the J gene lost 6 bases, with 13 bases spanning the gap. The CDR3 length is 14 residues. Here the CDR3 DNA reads TGTGCCAGCAGTCATGGGGGGGGCTCCGGGGAGCTGTTTTTT. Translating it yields CASSHGGGSGELFF.

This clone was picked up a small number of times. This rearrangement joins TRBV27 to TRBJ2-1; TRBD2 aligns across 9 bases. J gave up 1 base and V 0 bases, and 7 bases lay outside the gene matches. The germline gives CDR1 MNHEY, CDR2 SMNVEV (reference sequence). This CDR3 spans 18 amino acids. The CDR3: CASSLSTSGLQSYNEQFF. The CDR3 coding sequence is TGTGCCAGCAGTTTATCCACTAGCGGGTTACAGTCCTACAATGAGCAGTTCTTC.

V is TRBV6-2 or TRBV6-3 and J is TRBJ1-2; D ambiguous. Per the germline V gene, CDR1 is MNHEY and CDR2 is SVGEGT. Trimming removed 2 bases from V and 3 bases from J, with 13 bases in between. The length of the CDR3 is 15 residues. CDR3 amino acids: CASSYIPLGDYGYTF. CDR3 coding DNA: TGTGCCAGCAGTTACATACCTCTTGGGGACTATGGCTACACCTTC.

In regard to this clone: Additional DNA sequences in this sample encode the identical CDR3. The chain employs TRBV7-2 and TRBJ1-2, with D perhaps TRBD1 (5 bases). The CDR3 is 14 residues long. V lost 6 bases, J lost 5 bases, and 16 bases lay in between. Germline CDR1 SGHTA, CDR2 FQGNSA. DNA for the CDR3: TGTGCCAGCAGTTTGGGTGTGGGGGGGTATGGCTACACCTTC. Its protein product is CASSLGVGGYGYTF.